The TCR beta chain described here comes from a study of shared clonotypes between healthy human individuals. Study-wide findings and caveats: The sole specimen, blood, was sampled, and tissue repertoires likely differ. Clonotype sharing among donors likely depends on sequencing depth.

Trimming pared 7 bases from V and 3 bases from J, leaving 15 bases between. The CDR3 extends over 15 amino acids. Germline values: CDR1 SNHLY, CDR2 FYNNEI. Every subset had its genomic DNA shared out evenly among several immunoSEQ plates. The assay was immunoSEQ multiplex PCR, and TCRdb's table has in-frame clones only and misses some. This repertoire shows approximately 500,000 clones, approximately 82% found once; its top ten account for around 13%. As for this clone: Its antigen is unknown.

Nashville, Tennessee was home to all donors, each a Caucasian adult. Sequencing input: PBMCs. This TCR came from a woman in her thirties or forties in good health. Some clones in this sample may be carry-over from other donors' samples. The V and J genes are TRBV2 and TRBJ2-2, with D tentatively TRBD2 (5 bases). The CDR3 region is CASKSGGGYTGELFF. Written as DNA, the CDR3 is TGTGCCAGCAAATCCGGCGGAGGCTACACCGGGGAGCTGTTTTTT.